These T cell receptor beta chains were read from a single sample in a study of cytomegalovirus exposure and HLA in healthy donors. The assay was immunoSEQ multiplex PCR, and TCRdb's table has in-frame clones only and misses some. The repertoire holds 50,000 to 75,000 clones, with 80% as singletons. Sequencing was performed on PBMCs. The source is a woman in her thirties or forties in good health and CMV-seronegative. The CDR3 runs from the conserved cysteine through the conserved F or W. Each record gives: D gene, clone size, J gene, V gene, CDR3 DNA, CDR3 protein. D genes are given only for firm matches. Not every row has a clone size; where given, it reads once, few, many or a size class.

D gene: .
clone size: once
J gene: TRBJ2-3
V gene: TRBV28
CDR3 DNA: TGTGCCAGCAGTCCGGACGTGGACAGCAACACAGATACGCAGTATTTT
CDR3 protein: CASSPDVDSNTDTQYF

D gene: TRBD1
clone size: .
J gene: TRBJ1-1
V gene: TRBV30
CDR3 DNA: TGTGCCTGGACAAGGACAGGGAATGCTTTCTTT
CDR3 protein: CAWTRTGNAFF

D gene: .
clone size: .
J gene: TRBJ2-3
V gene: TRBV5-1
CDR3 DNA: TGCGCCAGCAGAGGGGCCTCCGGGAGCACAGATACGCAGTATTTT
CDR3 protein: CASRGASGSTDTQYF

D gene: TRBD1
clone size: .
J gene: TRBJ1-2
V gene: TRBV10-2
CDR3 DNA: TGCGCCAGCCGGAGGGGGCAGGGGCCCTCTGATGGCTACACCTTC
CDR3 protein: CASRRGQGPSDGYTF

D gene: .
clone size: .
J gene: TRBJ1-1
V gene: TRBV5-1
CDR3 DNA: TGCGCCAGCAGCTTAGTCGGAGTGAACACTGAAGCTTTCTTT
CDR3 protein: CASSLVGVNTEAFF

D gene: TRBD1
clone size: .
J gene: TRBJ1-1
V gene: TRBV10-3
CDR3 DNA: TGTGCCATCAGTGGCAGGGGGACATCCTCTGAAGCTTTCTTT
CDR3 protein: CAISGRGTSSEAFF

D gene: TRBD1
clone size: .
J gene: TRBJ2-1
V gene: TRBV7-2
CDR3 DNA: TGTGCCAGCAGCTTGGACAGGGCCTCCTACAATGAGCAGTTCTTC
CDR3 protein: CASSLDRASYNEQFF

D gene: .
clone size: .
J gene: TRBJ1-3
V gene: TRBV2
CDR3 DNA: TGTGCCAGCAGTGAGGTGGGAGCTGGAAACACCATATATTTT
CDR3 protein: CASSEVGAGNTIYF

D gene: TRBD2
clone size: .
J gene: TRBJ2-7
V gene: TRBV27
CDR3 DNA: TGTGCCAGCAGTGGACTAGCGGGTAGAGATCTCTACGAGCAGTACTTC
CDR3 protein: CASSGLAGRDLYEQYF

D gene: .
clone size: .
J gene: TRBJ2-7
V gene: TRBV6-1
CDR3 DNA: TGTGCCAGCAAGGACAGTCCAAGCTCGGACGAGCAGTACTTC
CDR3 protein: CASKDSPSSDEQYF

D gene: .
clone size: .
J gene: TRBJ2-5
V gene: TRBV7-9
CDR3 DNA: TGTGCCAGCAGCTTAGCGCGTAGCCCGGAGACCCAGTACTTC
CDR3 protein: CASSLARSPETQYF

D gene: .
clone size: few
J gene: TRBJ2-7
V gene: TRBV27
CDR3 DNA: TGTGCCAGCAGTCCCCATTCCTACGAGCAGTACTTC
CDR3 protein: CASSPHSYEQYF

D gene: .
clone size: few
J gene: TRBJ2-7
V gene: TRBV15
CDR3 DNA: TGTGCCACCAGCAGAGATTGGGCGGGTCCCTACGAGCAGTACTTC
CDR3 protein: CATSRDWAGPYEQYF

D gene: .
clone size: few
J gene: TRBJ2-2
V gene: TRBV7-9
CDR3 DNA: TGTGCCAGCAGCTCCTCGTATTCCGGGGAGCTGTTTTTT
CDR3 protein: CASSSSYSGELFF

D gene: TRBD1
clone size: .
J gene: TRBJ2-3
V gene: TRBV4-1
CDR3 DNA: TGCGCCAGCAGCGGCCGGGGACAGGGGGCTGCAGATACGCAGTATTTT
CDR3 protein: CASSGRGQGAADTQYF

D gene: .
clone size: .
J gene: TRBJ1-5
V gene: TRBV28
CDR3 DNA: TGTGCCAGCAGTTTACCAGGCGGGGGTCAGCCCCAGCATTTT
CDR3 protein: CASSLPGGGQPQHF

D gene: .
clone size: few
J gene: TRBJ1-3
V gene: TRBV2
CDR3 DNA: TGTGCCAGCAGTACCACCACTTCTGGAAACACCATATATTTT
CDR3 protein: CASSTTTSGNTIYF

D gene: TRBD2
clone size: .
J gene: TRBJ2-1
V gene: TRBV2
CDR3 DNA: TGTGCCAGCGCTAGACTAGCGGGAAAGAATGAGCAGTTCTTC
CDR3 protein: CASARLAGKNEQFF

D gene: .
clone size: .
J gene: TRBJ2-2
V gene: TRBV13
CDR3 DNA: TGTGCCAGCAGGCTACGGAGGGCGGTCGGGGAGCTGTTTTTT
CDR3 protein: CASRLRRAVGELFF

D gene: .
clone size: .
J gene: TRBJ2-3
V gene: TRBV28
CDR3 DNA: TGTGCCAGCGCCCGACTAGTTCCTAGCACAGATACGCAGTATTTT
CDR3 protein: CASARLVPSTDTQYF

D gene: .
clone size: .
J gene: TRBJ2-2
V gene: TRBV28
CDR3 DNA: TGTGCCAGCAGTTCGTACGGGGAGCTGTTTTTT
CDR3 protein: CASSSYGELFF

D gene: .
clone size: .
J gene: TRBJ1-1
V gene: TRBV7-8
CDR3 DNA: TGTGCCAGCAGCTTAGTTCTAACGTTTCACACTGAAGCTTTCTTT
CDR3 protein: CASSLVLTFHTEAFF

D gene: TRBD2
clone size: .
J gene: TRBJ2-7
V gene: TRBV7-3
CDR3 DNA: TGTGCCAGCAGCCCAAACAGCGGGAGCCCCCACGAGCAGTACTTC
CDR3 protein: CASSPNSGSPHEQYF

D gene: .
clone size: .
J gene: TRBJ2-1
V gene: TRBV4-1
CDR3 DNA: TGCGCCAGCAGCCAAGATTATCAGGGTAATGAGCAGTTCTTC
CDR3 protein: CASSQDYQGNEQFF

D gene: TRBD2
clone size: .
J gene: TRBJ2-1
V gene: TRBV28
CDR3 DNA: TGTGCCAGCAGCCGATGGCGGGGGGGCAGGGATGAGCAGTTCTTC
CDR3 protein: CASSRWRGGRDEQFF

D gene: .
clone size: .
J gene: TRBJ1-1
V gene: TRBV28
CDR3 DNA: TGTGCCAGCATATCGAACACTGAAGCTTTCTTT
CDR3 protein: CASISNTEAFF

D gene: TRBD1
clone size: .
J gene: TRBJ1-5
V gene: TRBV30
CDR3 DNA: TGTGCCTGGAGTGGACAGGGGGACCAGCCCCAGCATTTT
CDR3 protein: CAWSGQGDQPQHF

D gene: .
clone size: once
J gene: TRBJ2-7
V gene: TRBV9
CDR3 DNA: TGTGCCAGCAGCGTAGGGGGCGGCTTAGGGGAGCAGTACTTC
CDR3 protein: CASSVGGGLGEQYF

D gene: .
clone size: few
J gene: TRBJ2-7
V gene: TRBV18
CDR3 DNA: TGTGCCAGCTCACCCTTATCCCCTCCCTACGAGCAGTACTTC
CDR3 protein: CASSPLSPPYEQYF

D gene: TRBD1
clone size: .
J gene: TRBJ2-3
V gene: TRBV28
CDR3 DNA: TGTGCCAGCAGCTTTCAGGGGGTAGATACGCAGTATTTT
CDR3 protein: CASSFQGVDTQYF

D gene: .
clone size: .
J gene: TRBJ2-5
V gene: TRBV11-2
CDR3 DNA: TGTGCCAGCAGCCAGACAGGGGAGGGAGAGACCCAGTACTTC
CDR3 protein: CASSQTGEGETQYF

D gene: .
clone size: .
J gene: TRBJ1-1
V gene: TRBV28
CDR3 DNA: TGTGCCCTTGGGCGCGGGAACGCTGAAGCTTTCTTT
CDR3 protein: CALGRGNAEAFF

D gene: .
clone size: once
J gene: TRBJ2-3
V gene: TRBV9
CDR3 DNA: TGTGCCAGCAGCGCAGACTCCCGCACAGATACGCAGTATTTT
CDR3 protein: CASSADSRTDTQYF

D gene: .
clone size: .
J gene: TRBJ2-3
V gene: TRBV27
CDR3 DNA: TGTGCCAGCAGTTTAGGTCGCGCCCTCACAGATACGCAGTATTTT
CDR3 protein: CASSLGRALTDTQYF

D gene: .
clone size: .
J gene: TRBJ2-1
V gene: TRBV28
CDR3 DNA: TGTGCCAGCAGTTTAGCGGGGGAGCAGTTCTTC
CDR3 protein: CASSLAGEQFF

D gene: TRBD2
clone size: .
J gene: TRBJ2-3
V gene: TRBV2
CDR3 DNA: TGTGCCAGCAGTCGACTAGCGGGAGTAACAGATACGCAGTATTTT
CDR3 protein: CASSRLAGVTDTQYF

D gene: TRBD1
clone size: .
J gene: TRBJ1-2
V gene: TRBV6-1
CDR3 DNA: TGTGCCAGCAGTGGATGGGACAGTATCGGCTACACCTTC
CDR3 protein: CASSGWDSIGYTF

D gene: .
clone size: .
J gene: TRBJ2-3
V gene: TRBV7-6
CDR3 DNA: TGTGCCAGCAGCTTAGCTCCGGCGGGATACACAGATGCGCAGTATTTT
CDR3 protein: CASSLAPAGYTDAQYF

D gene: TRBD1
clone size: .
J gene: TRBJ2-2
V gene: TRBV5-8
CDR3 DNA: TGTGCCAGAGTAAAGACAGGGTTGGCGATTAACACCGGGGAGCTGTTTTTT
CDR3 protein: CARVKTGLAINTGELFF

D gene: .
clone size: .
J gene: TRBJ2-1
V gene: TRBV7-3
CDR3 DNA: TGTGCCAGCAGCTTAAGGTCCAGGGGTGACGAGCAGTTCTTC
CDR3 protein: CASSLRSRGDEQFF

D gene: .
clone size: few
J gene: TRBJ2-7
V gene: TRBV7-2
CDR3 DNA: TGTGCCAGCAGAGACATCGGCTACGAGCAGTACTTC
CDR3 protein: CASRDIGYEQYF

D gene: TRBD2
clone size: .
J gene: TRBJ2-2
V gene: TRBV19
CDR3 DNA: TGTGCCAGTAGTGGGAGACTAGCGGCGAACACCGGGGAGCTGTTTTTT
CDR3 protein: CASSGRLAANTGELFF

D gene: .
clone size: .
J gene: TRBJ1-5
V gene: TRBV19
CDR3 DNA: TGTGCCAGTAGTATCCAGGACAGTGCTCCTCAGCCCCAGCATTTT
CDR3 protein: CASSIQDSAPQPQHF

D gene: TRBD2
clone size: .
J gene: TRBJ2-1
V gene: TRBV15
CDR3 DNA: TGTGCCACCAGCAGAGCTTTGCGGGAGGGCCGTCGGAATGAGCAGTTCTTC
CDR3 protein: CATSRALREGRRNEQFF

D gene: .
clone size: .
J gene: TRBJ2-3
V gene: TRBV6-5
CDR3 DNA: TGTGCCAGCCGAAGGAGCGGGAGCACAGATACGCAGTATTTT
CDR3 protein: CASRRSGSTDTQYF

D gene: .
clone size: .
J gene: TRBJ2-7
V gene: TRBV5-1
CDR3 DNA: TGCGCCAGCAGCTTGGGCAGGGTAGCCGACGAGCAGTACTTC
CDR3 protein: CASSLGRVADEQYF

D gene: TRBD2
clone size: .
J gene: TRBJ2-1
V gene: TRBV6-1
CDR3 DNA: TGTGCCAGCGGAGGACTAGCGACCTACAATGAGCAGTTCTTC
CDR3 protein: CASGGLATYNEQFF

D gene: TRBD1
clone size: .
J gene: TRBJ2-7
V gene: TRBV28
CDR3 DNA: TGTGCCAGCAGTCCCCGAAAGGGGGTTGGGGGGACAGGCGCCTACGAGCAGTACTTC
CDR3 protein: CASSPRKGVGGTGAYEQYF

D gene: TRBD1
clone size: .
J gene: TRBJ1-2
V gene: TRBV27
CDR3 DNA: TGTGCCAGCAGTTTATCTGGGACAGGGGGTTCTTTTTATGGCTACACCTTC
CDR3 protein: CASSLSGTGGSFYGYTF

D gene: TRBD1
clone size: .
J gene: TRBJ2-7
V gene: TRBV27
CDR3 DNA: TGTGCCAGCAGTCCACCGGGACAGGGGGCAGCCGAGCAGTACTTC
CDR3 protein: CASSPPGQGAAEQYF

D gene: TRBD2
clone size: .
J gene: TRBJ2-5
V gene: TRBV4-2
CDR3 DNA: TGTGCCAGCAGCTCAGGACTAGCGGACAACAAAGAGACCCAGTACTTC
CDR3 protein: CASSSGLADNKETQYF

D gene: .
clone size: few
J gene: TRBJ2-7
V gene: TRBV2
CDR3 DNA: TGTGCCAGCAGTGAACGGGGGGCAGGGGTAGAGCAGTACTTC
CDR3 protein: CASSERGAGVEQYF

D gene: .
clone size: .
J gene: TRBJ2-1
V gene: TRBV1
CDR3 DNA: TGCACCAGCACCCCGGGCCCTAGCGGAGACAATGAGCAGTTCTTC
CDR3 protein: CTSTPGPSGDNEQFF

D gene: .
clone size: .
J gene: TRBJ2-7
V gene: TRBV4-1
CDR3 DNA: TGCGCCAGCAGCCAAGGGACTACCGGCGAGCAGTACTTC
CDR3 protein: CASSQGTTGEQYF